The entry below gives a single T cell receptor (beta chain) sequence along with its context. The sample belongs to a study of blood T cell repertoires in COVID-19. Looking at the study overall: Samples of COVID-19 (acute and convalescent) were obtained from the United States, Italy and Spain.

V shed 5 bases, J shed 2 bases, and the junction held 9 bases outside the gene matches. This CDR3 region has 16 residues. CDR1 is SGHNT and CDR2 is YYREEE in the germline V gene (reference sequence). Participant age was about 18 to 89 years, and participants resided in fewer than 25 US areas. Cohort placement rested on clinical history that participants reported themselves. As handled by the study authors: Reference gene primers were amplified, and this amplification served to estimate nucleated cell counts. Sequencing used immunoSEQ multiplex PCR; TCRdb keeps in-frame clones, though not all of them. The DNA was the basis for D and trimming; V, J and clone size are from that table. The table has around 250,000 clones, 85% seen once.

Sequencing used PBMCs or T cells enriched from blood (not recorded which). The chain joins TRBV5-4 to TRBJ2-3, with 9 bases matching TRBD2. This clonotype was sampled from a woman in her 50s with acute COVID-19. The CDR3 spells CASRIRAGGFTDTQYF. The CDR3 region has the DNA TGTGCCAGCAGGATAAGAGCGGGGGGCTTCACAGATACGCAGTATTTT.